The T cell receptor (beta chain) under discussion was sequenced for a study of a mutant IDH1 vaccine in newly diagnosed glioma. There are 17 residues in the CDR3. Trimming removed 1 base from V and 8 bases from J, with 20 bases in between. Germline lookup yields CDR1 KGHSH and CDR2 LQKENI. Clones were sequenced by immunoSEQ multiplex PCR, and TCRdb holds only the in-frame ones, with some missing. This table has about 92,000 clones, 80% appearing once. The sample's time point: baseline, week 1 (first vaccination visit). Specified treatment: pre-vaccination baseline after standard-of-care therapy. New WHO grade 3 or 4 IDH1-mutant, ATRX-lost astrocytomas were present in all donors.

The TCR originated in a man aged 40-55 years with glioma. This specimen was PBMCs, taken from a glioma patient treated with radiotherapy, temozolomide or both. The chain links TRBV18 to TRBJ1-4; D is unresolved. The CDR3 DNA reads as TGTGCCAGCTCACCACGGTCGGGCAGAACGCGAGGGGAAAAACTGTTTTTT. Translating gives CASSPRSGRTRGEKLFF.